The 27 T cell receptor beta chains reported below all come from one sample, sequenced in a study of a mutant IDH1 vaccine in newly diagnosed glioma. Profiled with immunoSEQ multiplex PCR; TCRdb holds only in-frame clones, not every one. The sample includes 69,000 or so clones, around 84% of them seen just once. The time point is: week 35, safety follow-up. Mutant IDH1 20-mer peptide, at 300 ug, made up each vaccine dose, with topical imiquimod. No antigens are known for them. The material was PBMCs, obtained from a glioma patient whose treatment included an IDH1 peptide vaccine. The receptors derive from a man in his thirties or forties with glioma.

The rearrangement links TRBV7-9 to TRBJ1-2; possible D gene TRBD1, 6 bases. V gave up 2 bases and J gave up 5 bases, with 15 bases separating them. The CDR3 covers 15 residues. The germline V gene encodes CDR1 SEHNR and CDR2 FQNEAQ (reference sequence). CDR3: CASSLIGSGEYGYTF. In DNA, the CDR3 is TGTGCCAGCAGCTTAATAGGATCAGGGGAGTATGGCTACACCTTC.

The chain joins TRBV7-9 to TRBJ1-4, with no clear D. This CDR3 is built from 14 residues. Trimming pared 0 bases from V and 5 bases from J, leaving 7 bases between. Looked up from germline, CDR1 is SEHNR and CDR2 is FQNEAQ (reference sequence). The CDR3 protein is CASSLAQRNEKLFF. CDR3 sequence (DNA): TGTGCCAGCAGCTTAGCACAGAGAAATGAAAAACTGTTTTTT.

V gene TRBV9 combines with J gene TRBJ1-2; D unclear. There are 15 residues in the CDR3. Germline V gene data show CDR1 as SGDLS and CDR2 as YYNGEE. Trimming removed 3 bases from V and 7 bases from J, with 19 bases in between. CDR3 sequence: CASSADPGGMTGYTF. The CDR3 DNA sequence: TGTGCCAGCAGCGCAGACCCGGGAGGGATGACTGGCTACACCTTC. The variable domain in full, completed from reference TRBV9 and TRBJ1-2, reads DSGVTQTPKHLITATGQRVTLRCSPRSGDLSVYWYQQSLDQGLQFLIQYYNGEERAKGNILERFSAQQFPDLHSELNLSSLELGDSALYFCASSADPGGMTGYTFGSGTRLTVV.

This clone was seen a single time. The chain combines TRBV9 with TRBJ2-3; 11 bases are a match to TRBD1. Trimming at V came to 2 bases and at J to 3 bases, leaving 2 bases not matched to a gene. From germline, CDR1 is SGDLS and CDR2 YYNGEE. The CDR3 length is 15 residues. Here the CDR3 reads CASSVWDRGTDTQYF. The CDR3 bases are TGTGCCAGCAGCGTTTGGGACAGGGGGACAGATACGCAGTATTTT.

The chain links TRBV18 to TRBJ1-1; D is undetermined. CDR1 is KGHSH, CDR2 LQKENI, per germline. The CDR3 is 14 residues long. Trimming shortened V by 6 bases and J by 3 bases, and 14 bases separated the two germline ends. CDR3 coding DNA: TGTGCCAGCTCCCAGGAGGGTTCTGACACTGAAGCTTTCTTT. Its translation: CASSQEGSDTEAFF.

The chain recombines TRBV7-8 with TRBJ2-1; TRBD2 agrees at 13 bases. The CDR3 is 16 residues long. Germline V gene lookup returns CDR1 SGHVS and CDR2 FQNEAQ. The ends lost 6 bases at V and 4 bases at J; junction bases unmatched: 6. The CDR3 nucleotides read TGTGCCAGCAGACGGACTAGCGGGAGTAGATACAATGAGCAGTTCTTC. Protein sequence: CASRRTSGSRYNEQFF.

The CDR3 DNA reads TGCGCCAGCAGCCCTGGGTTCAGGGGGCGAGGCACTGAAGCTTTCTTT. Encoded protein: CASSPGFRGRGTEAFF. This rearrangement joins TRBV5-1 to TRBJ1-1; 8 bases map to TRBD1. Germline V gene sequence: CDR1 SGHRS, CDR2 YFSETQ. V lost 4 bases and J lost 4; bases outside the gene matches: 12. CDR3 length equals 16 residues.

The chain is built from TRBV6-1 and TRBJ1-1; D gene uncertain. This CDR3 comprises 13 residues. V was trimmed by 6 bases and J by 5 bases, leaving 13 bases between them. From germline, CDR1 is MNHNS and CDR2 SASEGT. The CDR3 sequence is CASRLHSGTEAFF. DNA of the CDR3: TGTGCCAGCAGACTTCACAGCGGGACTGAAGCTTTCTTT.

The rearrangement uses TRBV9 and TRBJ2-2; 12 nucleotides agree with TRBD2. The CDR3 loop spans 16 amino acids. V gave up 2 bases and J gave up 4 bases; unmatched junction bases: 3. CDR1 SGDLS and CDR2 YYNGEE come from the germline V gene. CDR3 residues: CASSVLAGGPTGELFF. The CDR3 bases are TGTGCCAGCAGCGTCCTAGCGGGGGGGCCCACCGGGGAGCTGTTTTTT.

The chain employs TRBV4-1 and TRBJ2-7; the match to TRBD2 covers 9 bases. Germline loops: CDR1 MGHRA, CDR2 YSYEKL. The CDR3 spans 18 residues. V lost 1 base and J lost 4; bases outside the gene matches: 14. The CDR3 here is CASSQGSSGKDKRYEQYF. In DNA, the CDR3 is TGCGCCAGCAGCCAAGGGTCTAGCGGGAAGGATAAGAGGTACGAGCAGTACTTC.

The chain joins TRBV4-3 to TRBJ1-4; D uncertain. This CDR3 region has 14 residues. Germline CDR1 LGHNA, CDR2 YSLEER. Trimming took off 4 bases at V and 4 bases at J, with 10 bases between the two ends. CDR3 sequence reads: CASSRVEGNEKLFF. CDR3 coding DNA: TGCGCCAGCAGCCGGGTGGAGGGTAATGAAAAACTGTTTTTT.

The rearrangement joins TRBV28 to TRBJ1-2, with D perhaps TRBD1 (6 bases). Trimming removed 6 bases at V and 4 bases at J, with 12 bases between. The V gene's germline CDR1 is MDHEN and CDR2 SYDVKM. The CDR3 is 13 residues long. CDR3 sequence reads: CASRTGQLYGYTF. The CDR3 DNA is TGTGCCAGCAGAACTGGACAGCTCTATGGCTACACCTTC.

This clone appeared once. The rearrangement joins TRBV4-2 to TRBJ2-3; a weak D match, TRBD1 (6 bases). Germline CDR1 and CDR2: LGHNA and YNFKEQ. This CDR3 has 15 residues. Trimming stripped 4 bases from V and 2 bases from J, with 13 bases between. The CDR3 here is CASSPQQGSTDTQYF. DNA for the CDR3: TGTGCCAGCAGCCCTCAACAGGGATCCACAGATACGCAGTATTTT.

The rearrangement links TRBV4-1 to TRBJ1-5; D may be TRBD1 (5 bases). The CDR3 is 15 amino acids. Trimming cost V 2 bases and J 2 bases, with 10 bases left between them. Germline V CDR1 and CDR2: MGHRA, YSYEKL. The CDR3 sequence is CASSQQGFGNQPQHF. Here the CDR3 DNA reads TGCGCCAGCAGCCAACAGGGATTTGGCAATCAGCCCCAGCATTTT.

The rearrangement uses TRBV19 and TRBJ2-1; D remains unclear. The CDR3 is made up of 14 amino acids. V shed 3 bases and J shed 6 bases, with 12 bases lying between them. Germline loops: CDR1 LNHDA, CDR2 SQIVND (reference sequence). The CDR3 DNA sequence: TGTGCCAGTAGTATTATTCCGGCCACCAATGAGCAGTTCTTC. This encodes CASSIIPATNEQFF.

The chain recombines TRBV4-2 with TRBJ1-1; no definite D call. Per germline, CDR1 LGHNA and CDR2 YNFKEQ. V lost 1 base, J lost 1 base, and 7 bases lay in between. The CDR3 contains 14 residues. This CDR3 reads CASSQVSGNTEAFF. CDR3 coding DNA: TGTGCCAGCAGCCAAGTGTCGGGGAACACTGAAGCTTTCTTT.

This chain's CDR3 is CASSLSGPGLWEQYF. The CDR3 DNA sequence: TGTGCCAGCTCTCTCTCGGGGCCAGGACTTTGGGAGCAGTACTTC. V is TRBV7-6 and J is TRBJ2-7, with D perhaps matching TRBD1 or TRBD2 (5 bases each). This CDR3 comprises 15 residues. CDR1 SGHVS and CDR2 FNYEAQ come from the germline V gene. Deletions cut 8 bases from V and 7 bases from J, with 24 bases between.

This clone showed up just once. This chain links TRBV5-4 with TRBJ1-2; 10 nucleotides align to TRBD1. J was trimmed by 8 bases and V by 4 bases; bases with no gene match: 11. Germline CDR1 SGHNT, CDR2 YYREEE (reference sequence). The CDR3 has 15 residues. CDR3 nucleotides: TGTGCCAGCAGCCTCCCGGGGGGGACAGGGGAAGGCTACACCTTC. Protein product: CASSLPGGTGEGYTF.

This chain links TRBV9 with TRBJ1-2, with a tentative D call TRBD1 (6 bases). This CDR3 has 17 amino acids. Trimming removed 4 bases from V and 8 bases from J, with 27 bases in between. Per germline, CDR1 SGDLS and CDR2 YYNGEE. CDR3 protein: CASSPYPGTREIGGYTF. CDR3 sequence (DNA): TGTGCCAGCAGCCCATACCCCGGGACACGGGAAATAGGGGGCTACACCTTC.

A few counts support this clone. The rearrangement links TRBV4-3 to TRBJ1-1; D is perhaps TRBD1 (5 bases). The ends were cut back, 2 bases at V and 1 base at J, with 20 bases in the middle. Germline V CDR1 and CDR2: LGHNA, YSLEER. The CDR3 has 18 amino acids. The CDR3 nucleotides are TGCGCCAGCAGCCAACAACCCGTCTCTATGGGGACGAACACTGAAGCTTTCTTT. The encoded protein is CASSQQPVSMGTNTEAFF.

The chain links TRBV27 to TRBJ1-5, with D maybe TRBD1 (6 bases). V lost 1 base and J 5 bases, leaving 15 bases between the germline ends. Germline CDR1 is MNHEY and CDR2 is SMNVEV (reference sequence). There are 16 residues in the CDR3. CDR3 DNA: TGTGCCAGCAGTTTATATCCCCCAGGGGTGGATCAGCCCCAGCATTTT. Its protein product is CASSLYPPGVDQPQHF.

The rearrangement joins TRBV11-2 to TRBJ2-6, with 7 bases matching TRBD1. Germline V lookup: CDR1 SGHAT, CDR2 FQNNGV. V lost 2 bases and J lost 0; bases outside the gene matches: 7. This CDR3 has 18 residues. CDR3: CASSLNWGQNSGANVLTF. CDR3 nucleotides: TGTGCCAGCAGCTTAAACTGGGGACAGAACTCTGGGGCCAACGTCCTGACTTTC.

This chain joins TRBV6-5 and TRBJ2-7; D is uncertain. The CDR3 length is 15 residues. CDR1 and CDR2 from the germline V gene are MNHEY and SVGAGI. Trimming cost V 4 bases and J 0 bases, with 13 bases left between them. The CDR3 spells CASSLDGLSSYEQYF. Written as DNA, the CDR3 is TGTGCCAGCAGTTTGGACGGATTAAGCTCCTACGAGCAGTACTTC.

The J gene is TRBJ2-5, the V gene TRBV19, with TRBD1 matching over 7 bases. Per the germline V gene, CDR1 is LNHDA and CDR2 is SQIVND (reference sequence). This CDR3 spans 16 amino acids. Trimming at V came to 5 bases and at J to 3 bases, leaving 12 bases not matched to a gene. The CDR3 sequence is CASSPYRGWGKETQYF. The CDR3 DNA reads as TGTGCCAGTAGTCCCTACAGGGGTTGGGGAAAAGAGACCCAGTACTTC.

This clone came up a few times. The chain joins TRBV15 to TRBJ1-6; unclear D gene. This CDR3 region has 13 residues. Per germline, CDR1 LNHNV and CDR2 YYDKDF (reference sequence). V lost 0 bases and J lost 3, with 0 bases in between. CDR3 bases: TGTGCCACCAGCAGAGACTATAATTCACCCCTCCACTTT. Translated: CATSRDYNSPLHF.

This sequence joins TRBV7-9 and TRBJ1-2; no firm D call. Deletions cut 0 bases from V and 5 bases from J, with 10 bases between. The CDR3 length is 14 residues. CDR1 SEHNR and CDR2 FQNEAQ come from the germline V gene (reference sequence). Here the CDR3 DNA reads TGTGCCAGCAGCTTAGCGTGGCCACCGTATGGCTACACCTTC. As protein: CASSLAWPPYGYTF.

The V and J genes are TRBV5-6 and TRBJ2-4, with 7 bases aligning to TRBD2. The germline V gene has CDR1 SGHDT and CDR2 YYEEEE. The junction had 1 base not matched to a gene; V was cut back by 0 bases and J by 10 bases. The CDR3 runs 12 residues. CDR3 in amino acids: CASSLGGSIQYF. Written as DNA, the CDR3 is TGTGCCAGCAGCTTGGGCGGGAGTATTCAGTACTTC. The whole variable domain, filled in from reference TRBV5-6 and TRBJ2-4, reads DAGVTQSPTHLIKTRGQQVTLRCSPKSGHDTVSWYQQALGQGPQFIFQYYEEEERQRGNFPDRFSGHQFPNYSSELNVNALLLGDSALYLCASSLGGSIQYFGAGTRLSVL.